A selection of T cell receptor beta chains follows, all from one sample in a study of T cell responses to AZD1222 COVID-19 vaccine. The method was immunoSEQ multiplex PCR; TCRdb's version includes in-frame clones alone and lacks a portion of them. The sample includes 95,000 to 100,000 clones, more than 85% of them seen just once. This specimen was peripheral blood, taken on day 0 of AZD1222 vaccination. These receptors were collected from an adult in good health. CDR3s leave out the opening cysteine and the closing phenylalanine or tryptophan. Fields, in order: J gene, V gene, CDR3 protein.

J: TRBJ2-5; V: TRBV18; CDR3: ASSPGTGETQY
J: TRBJ1-1; V: TRBV5-1; CDR3: ASSFQGLTEAF
J: TRBJ2-7; V: TRBV7-9; CDR3: ASSLGGGRVSYEQY
J: TRBJ2-2; V: TRBV12-3/TRBV12-4; CDR3: ASSPPNTGELF
J: TRBJ1-6; V: TRBV28; CDR3: ASKRTGRYSPLH
J: TRBJ1-2; V: TRBV10-3; CDR3: ATTGSYGYT
J: TRBJ2-3; V: TRBV7-2; CDR3: ASSLGGGPRLDTQY
J: TRBJ2-7; V: TRBV6-1; CDR3: ASSEGGTGFYEQY
J: TRBJ1-1; V: TRBV19; CDR3: ASGTDKNTEAF
J: TRBJ1-1; V: TRBV7-9; CDR3: ASSLSGTRGEEAF
J: TRBJ2-4; V: TRBV10-2; CDR3: ASASGGPKVNIQY
J: TRBJ2-1; V: TRBV29-1; CDR3: SVQEGQGSYNEQF
J: TRBJ1-1; V: TRBV19; CDR3: ASSMVWTVLHEAF
J: TRBJ2-1; V: TRBV5-4; CDR3: ASSMQNTGPYYNEQF
J: TRBJ2-7; V: TRBV6-5; CDR3: ASSRSSGRGGWQY
J: TRBJ1-1; V: TRBV10-3; CDR3: AIRGQLNTEAF
J: TRBJ1-2; V: TRBV5-6; CDR3: ASSRPRQGNYGYT
J: TRBJ2-7; V: TRBV2; CDR3: ASRPGTKTYEQY
J: TRBJ2-3; V: TRBV10-1; CDR3: ASRDTQY
J: TRBJ2-7; V: TRBV27; CDR3: ASSFRGYEQY
J: TRBJ2-7; V: TRBV7-9; CDR3: ASSPSTSLYEQY
J: TRBJ1-2; V: TRBV7-2; CDR3: ASSLQGARGYGYT
J: TRBJ2-7; V: TRBV19; CDR3: ASSIYRNSYEQY
J: TRBJ2-1; V: TRBV5-1; CDR3: ASSRSPTNEQF
J: TRBJ2-1; V: TRBV13; CDR3: ASSTGGSGRGNEQF
J: TRBJ1-1; V: TRBV7-9; CDR3: ASSQGQMNTEAF
J: TRBJ2-2; V: TRBV5-1; CDR3: ASALLSPTNTGELF